A single sample is the source of the 9 T cell receptor beta chains below, sequenced in a study of cytomegalovirus exposure and HLA in healthy donors. PCR primers comprised 60 Vbeta and 13 Jbeta primers. Assay: immunoSEQ multiplex PCR; the TCRdb copy retains only in-frame clones and omits some. The sample yields about 150,000 clones, roughly 80% seen once. The source material was PBMCs. These receptors were taken from a male donor in good health and CMV-seropositive.

In its sample, this clone was seen a few times. The genes are TRBV6-5 and TRBJ2-1; D might be TRBD2 (5 bases). Trimming stripped 6 bases from V and 8 bases from J, with 20 bases between. CDR1 is MNHEY and CDR2 is SVGAGI in the germline V gene. This CDR3 contains 15 residues. In DNA form, the CDR3 reads TGTGCCAGCAGCCCTAGAACCGGGGTTCGGGATGAGCAGTTCTTC. This encodes CASSPRTGVRDEQFF.

The chain recombines TRBV6-1 with TRBJ2-5; 7 bases are shared with TRBD2. The length of the CDR3 is 15 residues. The V segment lost 4 bases and the J segment 0 bases; nucleotides outside the gene matches: 5. CDR1 is MNHNS, CDR2 SASEGT, per germline. The CDR3 DNA is TGTGCCAGCAGTGTCGGGACTATCTACCAAGAGACCCAGTACTTC. Encoded protein: CASSVGTIYQETQYF.

The gene calls are TRBV30 and TRBJ2-7, with 8 bases fitting TRBD1. Germline V gene lookup returns CDR1 GTSNPN and CDR2 SVGIG (reference sequence). This CDR3 comprises 16 residues. V gave up 1 base and J gave up 5 bases; unmatched junction bases: 13. The CDR3 DNA reads TGTGCCTGGAGTGGCCTGGGCGACAGGGGTGCCAACGAGCAGTACTTC. Its protein is CAWSGLGDRGANEQYF.

This rearrangement joins TRBV27 to TRBJ2-1; 10 bases agree with TRBD1. The V and J ends lost 3 bases and 8 bases, in that order; junction bases with no gene match: 4. There are 14 residues in the CDR3. The germline V gene has CDR1 MNHEY and CDR2 SMNVEV (reference sequence). The CDR3 bases are TGTGCCAGCAGTTTCCCAGGGACAGGGGATGAGCAGTTCTTC. This gives the protein CASSFPGTGDEQFF.

V gene TRBV27 combines with J gene TRBJ1-3, with a tentative D call TRBD1 (5 bases). The germline V and J ends were trimmed by 0 bases and 0 bases, with 9 bases remaining between them. Germline values: CDR1 MNHEY, CDR2 SMNVEV (reference sequence). CDR3 length: 16 amino acids. The CDR3 region is CASSLSSGSSGNTIYF. CDR3 nucleotide sequence: TGTGCCAGCAGTTTATCCTCAGGGTCCTCTGGAAACACCATATATTTT.

V and J are TRBV5-5 and TRBJ2-7, with 12 bases fitting TRBD2. This CDR3 comprises 16 residues. Germline values: CDR1 SGHKS, CDR2 YYEKEE (reference sequence). Germline trimming cut 4 bases from V and 6 bases from J; bases unmatched to any gene: 11. CDR3 DNA sequence: TGTGCCAGCAGCCCCGGACTAGCGGGGCCCGCGAGCGAGCAGTACTTC. Translated: CASSPGLAGPASEQYF.

The chain joins TRBV28 to TRBJ1-2, with D tentatively TRBD1 (6 bases). Trimming removed 6 bases from V and 2 bases from J, with 19 bases in between. The CDR3 has 16 residues. Per germline, CDR1 MDHEN and CDR2 SYDVKM. The CDR3 protein is CASRAGGGMRNYGYTF. The CDR3 DNA reads as TGTGCCAGCAGGGCCGGGGGGGGCATGAGAAACTATGGCTACACCTTC.

This chain links TRBV11-2 with TRBJ1-5; D unresolved. The V and J ends lost 6 bases and 0 bases respectively, with 15 bases between them. The CDR3 is made up of 16 amino acids. In germline, CDR1 is SGHAT, CDR2 FQNNGV. The CDR3 loop is CASRIGQVLSNQPQHF. DNA of the CDR3: TGTGCCAGCAGAATTGGGCAGGTCCTTAGCAATCAGCCCCAGCATTTT.

Comment on this clone: One junction end disagrees with the germline gene, perhaps due to a read error. V gene TRBV2 combines with J gene TRBJ2-4, with 8 bases identical to TRBD2. Germline V CDR1 and CDR2: SNHLY, FYNNEI. This CDR3 region has 11 residues. The CDR3 here is CASSEPPGRDF. In DNA form, the CDR3 reads TGTGCCAGCAGTGAACCCCCCGGGAGGGACTTC.